A selection of T cell receptor beta chains follows, all from one sample in a study of response to subunit inactivated influenza vaccine. TCRdb reprocessed the RT-PCR reads with MiXCR, giving one entry per CDR3 protein. Of around 850,000 distinct CDR3 sequences listed, about a fifth are singletons. Source: PBMCs from blood, taken roughly 5 days after vaccination. The receptors derive from a man between 45 and 60 years old who received an inactivated influenza vaccine. The CDR3 runs from the conserved cysteine through the conserved F or W. Each record gives: D gene, V gene, clone size, J gene, CDR3 protein, CDR3 DNA. The D gene is left open where the match is weak. Clone size is shown for a subset of rows, as once, few, many or a class of expanded clone.

>TRBD2|TRBV19|few|TRBJ2-3
CASSALAGSFTDTQYF
TGTGCCAGTAGTGCACTAGCGGGATCATTCACAGATACGCAGTATTTT
>TRBD1|TRBV5-4|NA|TRBJ1-1
CASSSTGTGAFF
TGTGCCAGCAGCTCAACCGGGACAGGGGCTTTCTTT
>NA|TRBV7-9|few|TRBJ2-7
CASTHRAEIYEQYF
TGTGCCAGCACCCATAGGGCGGAAATCTACGAGCAGTACTTC
>NA|TRBV12-3/TRBV12-4|many|TRBJ2-2
CASSLNAGELFF
TGTGCCAGCAGTTTAAATGCCGGGGAGCTGTTTTTT
>NA|TRBV20-1|few|TRBJ2-7
CSARDTGSYEQYF
TGCAGTGCTAGAGATACAGGGTCCTACGAGCAGTACTTC
>NA|TRBV29-1|few|TRBJ1-1
CSVVGGAAEAFF
TGCAGCGTTGTTGGGGGGGCGGCGGAAGCTTTCTTT
>NA|TRBV5-5|many|TRBJ2-3
CASSLRQDTDTQYF
TGTGCCAGCAGCTTGAGGCAGGACACAGATACGCAGTATTTT
>NA|TRBV12-3/TRBV12-4|NA|TRBJ1-6
CASSPRSLGRTYNSPLHF
TGTGCCAGCAGTCCCCGAAGCCTGGGGAGGACCTATAATTCACCCCTCCACTTT
>NA|TRBV5-1|few|TRBJ2-1
CASSFGSGSSYNEQFF
TGCGCCAGCAGCTTTGGCTCGGGGAGCTCCTACAATGAGCAGTTCTTC
>NA|TRBV7-9|few|TRBJ1-6
CASSSESVRDSPLHF
TGTGCCAGCAGCTCCGAATCAGTCAGAGATTCACCCCTCCACTTT
>TRBD1|TRBV20-1|few|TRBJ2-7
CSAKGQGVNEQYF
TGCAGTGCTAAGGGACAGGGAGTTAACGAGCAGTACTTC
>TRBD1|TRBV12-3/TRBV12-4|few|TRBJ2-1
CASSSVGPGQGIYNEQFF
TGTGCCAGCAGTTCCGTCGGACCGGGACAGGGAATTTACAATGAGCAGTTCTTC
>TRBD2|TRBV27|NA|TRBJ2-3
CASSLFPSGGPTDTQYF
TGTGCCAGCAGTTTATTCCCCAGCGGGGGCCCCACAGATACGCAGTATTTT
>NA|TRBV6-2/TRBV6-3|NA|TRBJ2-5
CASSYIRGRETQYF
TGTGCCAGCAGTTACATCCGGGGAAGGGAGACCCAGTACTTC
>NA|TRBV7-2|NA|TRBJ1-1
CASSLVGLGTEPFF
NA
>TRBD2|TRBV12-3/TRBV12-4|few|TRBJ2-5
CASSPGRAETQYF
TGTGCCAGCAGTCCGGGGAGGGCGGAGACCCAGTACTTC
>NA|TRBV10-3|few|TRBJ2-1
CAISDPTGFNEQFF
TGTGCCATCAGTGACCCTACAGGGTTCAATGAGCAGTTCTTC
>TRBD1|TRBV4-2|NA|TRBJ2-7
CASSQETRGSYEQYF
TGTGCCAGCAGCCAAGAAACCAGGGGGTCCTACGAGCAGTACTTC
>NA|TRBV15|few|TRBJ2-7
CATSRVGYNYEQYF
TGTGCCACCAGCAGAGTAGGCTACAACTACGAGCAGTACTTC
>NA|TRBV12-3/TRBV12-4|NA|TRBJ2-7
CASSRGRDEQYF
TGTGCCAGCAGTAGGGGACGGGACGAGCAGTACTTC
>NA|TRBV12-3/TRBV12-4|NA|TRBJ1-5
CASSLGQTYSNQPQHF
TGTGCCAGCAGTTTAGGACAGACGTATAGCAATCAGCCCCAGCATTTT
>NA|TRBV4-2|many|TRBJ2-2
CASSRGDTGELFF
TGTGCCAGCAGCCGGGGGGACACCGGGGAGCTGTTTTTT
>TRBD2|TRBV11-2|NA|TRBJ2-3
CASSLDRASGIQPDTQYF
TGTGCCAGCAGCTTAGATCGGGCTAGCGGGATCCAACCAGATACGCAGTATTTT
>TRBD1|TRBV5-1|many|TRBJ2-7
CASSGQGSSYEQYF
TGCGCCAGCTCGGGACAGGGGAGCTCCTACGAGCAGTACTTC
>TRBD2|TRBV7-9|few|TRBJ2-5
CASSPGTSGGHQETQYF
TGTGCCAGCAGCCCCGGGACTAGCGGGGGGCACCAAGAGACCCAGTACTTC
>TRBD2|TRBV6-6|few|TRBJ2-7
CASRGGGDGEQYF
TGTGCCAGCAGGGGGGGAGGGGATGGCGAGCAGTACTTC
>TRBD1|TRBV20-1|few|TRBJ2-7
CSARVGQGALAYEQYF
TGCAGTGCTAGAGTGGGGCAGGGGGCCCTGGCCTACGAGCAGTACTTC
>TRBD1|TRBV5-1|few|TRBJ2-5
CASNYRGFSQETQYF
TGCGCCAGCAACTACAGGGGTTTCAGTCAAGAGACCCAGTACTTC
>NA|TRBV10-3|NA|TRBJ2-6
CASRGPGANVLTF
TGTGCCAGCAGGGGCCCTGGGGCCAACGTCCTGACTTTC
>TRBD2|TRBV5-1|few|TRBJ2-2
CASSTTAGGISGELFF
TGCGCCAGCAGCACAACAGCGGGAGGGATCTCCGGGGAGCTGTTTTTT
>NA|TRBV7-2|NA|TRBJ2-5
CASSGGISETQYF
TGTGCCAGCAGTGGAGGAATTTCGGAGACCCAGTACTTC
>TRBD1|TRBV28|NA|TRBJ1-2
CASATQIGTEVNYGYTF
TGTGCCAGCGCCACACAAATAGGGACAGAAGTTAACTATGGCTACACCTTC
>NA|TRBV11-2|NA|TRBJ2-1
CASRFALSSYNEQFF
TGTGCCAGCAGGTTTGCTCTGAGCTCCTACAATGAGCAGTTCTTC
>TRBD2|TRBV10-3|many|TRBJ2-1
CAISDVAGGGNEQFF
TGTGCCATCAGTGACGTAGCGGGAGGGGGCAATGAGCAGTTCTTC
>TRBD2|TRBV20-1|NA|TRBJ2-7
CSAPGREQYF
TGCAGTGCCCCCGGGAGGGAGCAGTACTTC
>NA|TRBV7-9|NA|TRBJ2-7
CASSPDYF
TGTGCCAGCAGCCCGGACTATTTC
>NA|TRBV2|NA|TRBJ2-5
CASSDNRLTQETQYF
TGTGCCAGCAGTGATAATCGACTGACCCAAGAGACCCAGTACTTC
>TRBD2|TRBV5-1|few|TRBJ2-1
CASSLYRTSAYNEQFF
TGCGCCAGCAGCTTGTACAGGACTAGCGCTTACAATGAGCAGTTCTTC
>TRBD2|TRBV27|few|TRBJ2-3
CASSQVAGGPADTQYF
TGTGCCAGCAGTCAAGTAGCGGGAGGGCCAGCAGATACGCAGTATTTT
>TRBD1|TRBV20-1|many|TRBJ2-3
CSARDAGQGVTDTQYF
TGCAGTGCTAGAGACGCCGGACAGGGGGTAACAGATACGCAGTATTTT